Detailed here is one TCR beta chain. Antigen specificity is unknown. Generated by immunoSEQ multiplex PCR, the TCRdb table keeps only in-frame clones and is missing some. The profile covers 2 million to 2.5 million clones, with 85% to 95% appearing a single time and 0.37% taken by the ten largest. The data belong to a study of shared clonotypes between healthy human individuals. General study findings and limits: Sequencing depth was a factor that was expected to affect clonotype sharing among donors. Large depth notwithstanding, sorted-subset sequencing proved incomplete by rarefaction.

Negatively enriched CD4+ T cells were divided by CD45RA into naive and memory. CDR3 length: 15 residues. V dropped 0 bases and J dropped 3 bases, with 10 bases sitting between them. Germline V gives CDR1 SGHRS, CDR2 YFSETQ. Sequenced material: naive CD4+ T cells from PBMCs. Described subset: CD45RA+ positively selected. This TCR was sampled from a man aged 18 to 35 in good health. Some clones in this sample may be carry-over from other donors' samples. The rearrangement uses TRBV5-1 and TRBJ1-5; D is unclear. Here the CDR3 DNA reads TGCGCCAGCAGCTTGGGCTCAGGACCCAATCAGCCCCAGCATTTT. This encodes CASSLGSGPNQPQHF. The full variable domain, in which reference TRBV5-1 and TRBJ1-5 provide the parts outside the CDR3, is KAGVTQTPRYLIKTRGQQVTLSCSPISGHRSVSWYQQTPGQGLQFLFEYFSETQRNKGNFPGRFSGRQFSNSRSEMNVSTLELGDSALYLCASSLGSGPNQPQHFGDGTRLSIL.